Given below is one T cell receptor (beta chain) in context. CDR3 length: 17 amino acids. V was clipped by 0 bases and J by 7 bases; unmatched bases: 12. Germline values: CDR1 SGHRS, CDR2 YFSETQ. This entry comes from a study of OX40 agonist ivuxolimab in advanced cancers. Study details: Ivuxolimab, an antibody acting as an agonist of OX40 (CD134), was used to treat patients. Patients were treated with intravenous ivuxolimab, dosed at 0.01 to 10 mg/kg and infused every 2 weeks. Enrolled patients in dose escalation had cancers that were hepatocellular carcinoma, melanoma, renal cell or head and neck cancer. Participants averaged 60 years of age (range 23 to 79) and were over 75% male.

Some clones are missing from TCRdb's copy, which holds only in-frame ones; the method was immunoSEQ multiplex PCR. The table includes tens of thousands of clones, about nine tenths detected once. The chain links TRBV5-1 to TRBJ2-7, with 11 bases that match TRBD2. The TCR originated in an adult with an advanced solid tumor such as melanoma, head and neck, liver or kidney cancer. The sequenced sample was CD4+ or CD8+ T cells sorted from blood, obtained in a trial of the OX40 agonist ivuxolimab. CDR3 nucleotides: TGCGCCAGCAGCTTGGGGCTAGCGGGAGGTAGGATGCGGGAGCAGTACTTC. It encodes CASSLGLAGGRMREQYF.